Listed below are T cell receptor beta chains from one sample, sequenced in a study of shared T cell receptors in the human thymus. Repertoires were generated with immunoSEQ multiplex PCR, while TCRdb's copy carries only in-frame clones and drops some. The sample holds some 640,000 clones, more than 75% seen once. These records were also assigned to another study, of human thymus T cells.

The sequenced sample was thymocytes. The receptors here all came from a boy in the first two years of life with a congenital heart defect. Each CDR3 is given without its conserved first and last residue. The order of the fields is V gene, J gene, CDR3 protein.

v_call: TRBV9; j_call: TRBJ2-7; cdr3_aa: ASSVAQGRTEQY
v_call: TRBV30; j_call: TRBJ2-1; cdr3_aa: AWREQGRDEQF
v_call: TRBV2; j_call: TRBJ2-1; cdr3_aa: ASTSGGANYNEQF
v_call: TRBV19; j_call: TRBJ1-5; cdr3_aa: ASSDRVGGQPQH
v_call: TRBV19; j_call: TRBJ1-5; cdr3_aa: ASSIPLQARAFGNQPQH
v_call: TRBV10-1; j_call: TRBJ2-7; cdr3_aa: ASSEDRGEQY
v_call: TRBV27; j_call: TRBJ2-7; cdr3_aa: ASSQLGRIIYEQY
v_call: TRBV28; j_call: TRBJ1-2; cdr3_aa: ASSYVLGRIYGYT
v_call: TRBV9; j_call: TRBJ2-3; cdr3_aa: ASSVAPGLCTDTQY
v_call: TRBV30; j_call: TRBJ2-7; cdr3_aa: AWSVASYEQY
v_call: TRBV6-4; j_call: TRBJ2-1; cdr3_aa: ASSNAGVPYNEQF
v_call: TRBV10-3; j_call: TRBJ2-3; cdr3_aa: AISESSEREGRY
v_call: TRBV20-1; j_call: TRBJ1-1; cdr3_aa: SASLTEAF
v_call: TRBV27; j_call: TRBJ2-1; cdr3_aa: ASRTSGYNEQF
v_call: TRBV2; j_call: TRBJ1-6; cdr3_aa: ASSESLPRERGNNSPLH
v_call: TRBV4-1; j_call: TRBJ1-2; cdr3_aa: ASSHPFPPLYPRLYGYT
v_call: TRBV19; j_call: TRBJ2-3; cdr3_aa: ASSPSRPRLAGDTDTQY
v_call: TRBV7-2; j_call: TRBJ2-7; cdr3_aa: ASSITWREPSYEQY